This TCR beta chain was identified during a study of blood T cell repertoires in COVID-19. Study information: Whether acute or convalescent, the COVID-19 samples came from the United States, Italy and Spain.

The CDR3 consists of 17 residues. CDR1 and CDR2 from the germline V gene are SGHRS and YFSETQ. Germline trimming cut 3 bases from V and 6 bases from J; bases unmatched to any gene: 16. Original handling: The assay estimated nucleated cells by amplifying reference gene primers. Repertoires were generated with immunoSEQ multiplex PCR, while TCRdb's copy carries only in-frame clones and drops some. The V and J calls and the clone size are those of that table, but D and trimming were determined from the DNA. Among 200,000 or so clones listed, roughly 84% were seen once. The sample consisted of peripheral blood. The sequence came from a man aged 45 to 65 who had recovered from COVID-19. V gene TRBV5-1 combines with J gene TRBJ2-7; 9 positions agree with TRBD1. The CDR3 DNA sequence: TGCGCCAGCAGCTCAGGCCTTAGGACAGGGGATCTCTCCGAGCAGTACTTC. Encoded protein: CASSSGLRTGDLSEQYF.